These 27 T cell receptor beta chains were all obtained from the same sample, sequenced in a study of liver allograft versus peripheral blood T cells. Study-wide background: Repertoires from peripheral blood of liver transplant recipients were compared with those inside their transplanted livers.

TCRdb itself ran the reads through MiXCR, one entry per CDR3 protein. Here the sample spans 9,700 or so distinct CDR3 sequences, roughly a quarter being singletons. The source of these receptors is a human patient who had a liver transplant. The graft donor may have contributed some T cells.

Sample share makes this clonotype medium-sized. The rearrangement joins TRBV6-5 to TRBJ1-2, with 11 bases fitting TRBD1. This CDR3 has 14 residues. Germline CDR1 MNHEY, CDR2 SVGAGI. V lost 6 bases, J lost 6 bases, and 6 bases stayed unmatched. CDR3 bases: TGTGCCAGCAGCCCTGGACAGGGGGCGGATGGCTACACCTTC. The encoded protein is CASSPGQGADGYTF.

The chain carries TRBV6-5 and TRBJ2-3; D might be TRBD1 (5 bases). The germline V gene has CDR1 MNHEY and CDR2 SVGAGI. The CDR3 totals 19 residues. Trimming stripped 0 bases from V and 0 bases from J, with 19 bases between. CDR3 sequence reads: CASSYSIPGPGLSTDTQYF. For the CDR3, the DNA is TGTGCCAGCAGTTACTCGATACCAGGGCCCGGGTTGAGCACAGATACGCAGTATTTT.

This clonotype was seen only a few times. The genes are TRBV7-9 and TRBJ1-1; D not certain. Germline V lookup: CDR1 SEHNR, CDR2 FQNEAQ (reference sequence). V was cut by 5 bases and J by 1 base, with 20 bases left in between. This CDR3 region has 17 residues. CDR3 region: CASSPHPWDGKNTEAFF. The DNA for the CDR3 is TGTGCCAGCAGCCCCCACCCATGGGATGGCAAGAACACTGAAGCTTTCTTT.

Sample share makes this clonotype medium-sized (0.01 to 0.1%). CDR3 residues: CASTPGQGYNEQFF. The CDR3 DNA follows: TGTGCCAGCACCCCGGGACAGGGTTACAATGAGCAGTTCTTC. The chain is built from TRBV6-6 and TRBJ2-1, with 9 bases matching TRBD1. The CDR3 loop spans 14 amino acids. The V and J ends lost 7 bases and 4 bases, in that order; junction bases with no gene match: 5. CDR1 MNHNY and CDR2 SVGAGI come from the germline V gene (reference sequence).

This clonotype is classed as medium-sized. For the CDR3, the DNA is TGTGCCAGCTCAGAGACACCAGCTATCTATGGCTACACCTTC. Translated, it gives CASSETPAIYGYTF. The chain combines TRBV18 with TRBJ1-2; no reliable D call. Germline V CDR1 and CDR2: KGHSH, LQKENI. Between the trimmed V and J ends, which lost 5 bases and 4 bases, there was a span of 14 bases. The CDR3 loop spans 14 amino acids.

Points on this clonotype: This clone may be a read error of a much larger clone one base away. In nucleotides, the CDR3 is TGCAGTGCACCTCCCGGGACTAGCGGGATTTGGGGGGAGACCCTGTACTTC. It yields the protein CSAPPGTSGIWGETLYF. This sequence joins TRBV20-1 and TRBJ2-5; 13 bases agree with TRBD2. Per germline, CDR1 DFQATT and CDR2 SNEGSKA (reference sequence). This CDR3 spans 17 amino acids.

This clonotype has a handful of counts. Here the CDR3 DNA reads TGTGCCAGCAGCTTCACCTCGGAAGAGACCCAGTACTTC. Its protein is CASSFTSEETQYF. This chain joins TRBV11-2 and TRBJ2-5; D call uncertain. With 3 bases removed from V and 3 bases from J, the gap between germline ends came to 8 bases. Germline V CDR1 and CDR2: SGHAT, FQNNGV. The CDR3 totals 13 residues.

The genes are TRBV3-1 and TRBJ2-3; D is perhaps TRBD2 (6 bases). CDR1 is LGHDT and CDR2 is YNNKEL in the germline V gene (reference sequence). Deletions cut 6 bases from V and 6 bases from J, with 16 bases between. The CDR3 is 14 amino acids. This CDR3 is CASSTTRGGDTQYF. The CDR3 nucleotides read TGTGCCAGCAGTACGACTAGGGGCGGGGATACGCAGTATTTT.

This clonotype has a count of ten or more. The genes are TRBV12-3 or TRBV12-4 and TRBJ2-1; 10 nucleotides agree with TRBD1. V was pared by 4 bases and J by 9 bases, with 15 bases of the junction left unmatched. This CDR3 comprises 17 residues. CDR3 residues: CASSSSLGTGERGEQFF. DNA for the CDR3: TGTGCCAGCAGTTCCTCTCTGGGGACAGGGGAAAGGGGTGAGCAGTTCTTC.

By sample fraction, this clonotype is medium-sized. This sequence joins TRBV19 and TRBJ2-7; TRBD2 is a possible D gene (6 bases). This CDR3 spans 14 amino acids. The V gene's germline CDR1 is LNHDA and CDR2 SQIVND (reference sequence). V dropped 0 bases and J dropped 3 bases, with 9 bases sitting between them. The CDR3 nucleotides are TGTGCCAGTAGTATAGAGGCGGGACGCTACGAGCAGTACTTC. Residues: CASSIEAGRYEQYF.

The V and J genes are TRBV12-3 or TRBV12-4 and TRBJ1-4; D is ambiguous. CDR3 length equals 14 residues. V lost 7 bases and J 1 base, leaving 10 bases between the germline ends. The CDR3 loop reads CASTKGLTNEKLFF. The DNA for the CDR3 is TGTGCCAGCACCAAGGGCCTAACTAATGAAAAACTGTTTTTT.

This clonotype was observed a few times. The chain recombines TRBV28 with TRBJ2-5; the match to TRBD2 covers 12 bases. The CDR3 is 13 amino acids. CDR1 MDHEN and CDR2 SYDVKM come from the germline V gene. This CDR3 is CASLAGGSETQYF. The CDR3 coding sequence is TGTGCGTCACTAGCGGGAGGATCTGAGACCCAGTACTTC. Full variable domain (rest looked up from reference TRBV28 and TRBJ2-5): DVKVTQSSRYLVKRTGEKVFLECVQDMDHENMFWYRQDPGLGLRLIYFSYDVKMKEKGDIPEGYSVSREKKERFSLILESASTNQTSMYLCASLAGGSETQYFGPGTRLLVL.

V is TRBV30 and J is TRBJ1-5; D gene uncertain. The germline CDR1 and CDR2 sequences are GTSNPN and SVGIG (reference sequence). CDR3 size: 15 residues. V lost 0 bases and J 3 bases, leaving 12 bases between the germline ends. The CDR3 DNA reads TGTGCCTGGAGTGTAGGGCTAGGTAACAATCAGCCCCAGCATTTT. It yields the protein CAWSVGLGNNQPQHF.

J is TRBJ2-7 and V is TRBV18; 10 bases align to TRBD1. Germline V gives CDR1 KGHSH, CDR2 LQKENI. This CDR3 comprises 15 residues. The V gene end was trimmed by 3 bases and the J gene end by 5 bases; junction bases not matched to a gene: 7. The CDR3 reads CASSPRTGGWNEQYF. Written as DNA, the CDR3 is TGTGCCAGCTCACCTAGGACAGGGGGTTGGAACGAGCAGTACTTC.

The rearrangement joins TRBV7-2 to TRBJ1-3; the D gene is possibly TRBD1 (5 bases). The CDR3 runs to 14 residues. V shed 5 bases and J shed 7 bases, with 15 bases lying between them. In germline, CDR1 is SGHTA, CDR2 FQGNSA. The CDR3 nucleotides read TGTGCCAGCAGCCCCGCAGGGACGAGGAACACCATATATTTT. Amino acid sequence: CASSPAGTRNTIYF. Using reference TRBV7-2 and TRBJ1-3 for the parts outside the CDR3, the full variable domain is GAGVSQSPSNKVTEKGKDVELRCDPISGHTALYWYRQSLGQGLEFLIYFQGNSAPDKSGLPSDRFSAERTGGSVSTLTIQRTQQEDSAVYLCASSPAGTRNTIYFGEGSWLTVV.

The table lists this clonotype with a count of one. A much more abundant neighbour one base away suggests this may be a read error. The chain uses TRBV20-1 and TRBJ1-6; D not resolved. CDR3 length: 12 amino acids. Germline CDR1 reads DFQATT; CDR2 reads SNEGSKA (reference sequence). The CDR3, as DNA: TGCTGTGCTAGAGTCATGAATTCACCCCTCCACTTT. Its translation is CCARVMNSPLHF.

On this clonotype: Because the CDR3 is missing its conserved closing phenylalanine or tryptophan, this is likely a read error. The rearrangement links TRBV14 to TRBJ2-5, with 8 bases aligning to TRBD2. Trimming took 2 bases from V and 7 from J; bases not matched to a gene: 6. Germline values: CDR1 SGHDN, CDR2 FVKESK. The CDR3 contains 14 residues. For the CDR3, the DNA is TGTGCCAGCAGCCAAAATCTTCTAGCGGGGACCCAGTACTTA. This translates into CASSQNLLAGTQYL.

The rearrangement joins TRBV7-2 to TRBJ1-5; 8 bases agree with TRBD1. CDR3 size: 17 residues. Per the germline V gene, CDR1 is SGHTA and CDR2 is FQGNSA. V shed 5 bases and J 2 bases; nucleotides not matched to a gene: 11. DNA of the CDR3: TGTGCCAGCAGCACCGGGACAGGAAGAGTAGGCAATCAGCCCCAGCATTTT. Translating gives CASSTGTGRVGNQPQHF.

This clonotype is medium-sized by share. This chain links TRBV5-5 with TRBJ1-2; D might be TRBD1 (5 bases). The CDR3 has 15 residues. CDR1 SGHKS and CDR2 YYEKEE come from the germline V gene (reference sequence). The germline V and J ends were trimmed by 6 bases and 2 bases, with 17 bases remaining between them. The CDR3 spells CASTLESTANYGYTF. The CDR3 bases are TGTGCCAGCACCCTTGAATCGACAGCCAACTATGGCTACACCTTC.

This clonotype was seen only a few times. The chain employs TRBV12-3 or TRBV12-4 and TRBJ2-2, with 10 bases aligning to TRBD1. The CDR3 totals 15 residues. After removal of 6 bases from V and 5 bases from J, the junction contained 6 bases not matched to a gene. CDR3 residues: CASRAWTGGTGELFF. The CDR3 coding sequence is TGTGCCAGCAGAGCCTGGACAGGGGGAACCGGGGAGCTGTTTTTT.

V usage is TRBV6-5 and J usage is TRBJ1-1; D gene ambiguous. From germline, CDR1 is MNHEY and CDR2 SVGAGI. V dropped 0 bases and J dropped 4 bases, with 6 bases sitting between them. CDR3 length: 13 amino acids. CDR3 nucleotides: TGTGCCAGCAGTTACTCTCAGGCCACTGAAGCTTTCTTT. Translated, it gives CASSYSQATEAFF.

By share, this clonotype ranks as medium-sized. The chain links TRBV12-3 or TRBV12-4 to TRBJ1-2, with 9 positions matching TRBD1. Trimming removed 5 bases from V and 8 bases from J; junction bases left unmatched: 9. The CDR3 has 14 amino acids. The CDR3 bases are TGTGCCAGCAGTCCACGGGACAGGGTGTACGGCTACACCTTC. Amino acid sequence: CASSPRDRVYGYTF.

This clonotype was found once. The chain links TRBV6-5 to TRBJ2-3, with 12 bases matching TRBD2. The CDR3 contains 15 residues. With V trimmed by 5 bases and J by 5 bases, 5 bases remained unmatched. Germline values: CDR1 MNHEY, CDR2 SVGAGI. The CDR3 nucleotides read TGTGCCAGCAGTCGACTAGCGGGAGTAGGAGATACGCAGTATTTT. It specifies CASSRLAGVGDTQYF.

This clonotype was picked up many times. This chain joins TRBV20-1 and TRBJ1-2; 8 bases agree with TRBD1. This CDR3 spans 11 amino acids. The trim removed 6 bases at V and 8 bases at J, leaving 5 bases unmatched. The germline CDR1 and CDR2 sequences are DFQATT and SNEGSKA (reference sequence). The CDR3 here is CSANRGEGYTF. The DNA of the CDR3 is TGCAGTGCGAACAGGGGGGAAGGCTACACCTTC.

This clonotype was detected ten times or more. The V call is TRBV20-1, the J call TRBJ2-1, with TRBD1 matching over 9 bases. The CDR3 totals 18 residues. Germline CDR1 reads DFQATT; CDR2 reads SNEGSKA (reference sequence). V shed 4 bases and J 8 bases; nucleotides not matched to a gene: 21. The CDR3 nucleotides are TGCAGTGCTATTGACGGGACAGGGTCTAGCGGAGGTTTGGATGAGCAGTTCTTC. This encodes CSAIDGTGSSGGLDEQFF.

This clonotype was recorded many times. The chain recombines TRBV12-3 or TRBV12-4 with TRBJ1-6, with D possibly being TRBD1 (5 bases). This CDR3 is 17 amino acids long. V lost 2 bases, J lost 6 bases, and 17 bases lay in between. CDR3 in DNA: TGTGCCAGCAGTTTACGCTCGGGGCCCGATGGTAATTCACCCCTCCACTTT. It yields the protein CASSLRSGPDGNSPLHF.

This chain joins TRBV27 and TRBJ2-5; 8 bases are shared with TRBD2. Germline V gives CDR1 MNHEY, CDR2 SMNVEV (reference sequence). This CDR3 spans 14 amino acids. V lost 3 bases and J lost 7; bases outside the gene matches: 7. Here the CDR3 DNA reads TGTGCCAGCAGTTTTATGGGCCGGGGGGGGACCCAGTACTTC. This encodes CASSFMGRGGTQYF.